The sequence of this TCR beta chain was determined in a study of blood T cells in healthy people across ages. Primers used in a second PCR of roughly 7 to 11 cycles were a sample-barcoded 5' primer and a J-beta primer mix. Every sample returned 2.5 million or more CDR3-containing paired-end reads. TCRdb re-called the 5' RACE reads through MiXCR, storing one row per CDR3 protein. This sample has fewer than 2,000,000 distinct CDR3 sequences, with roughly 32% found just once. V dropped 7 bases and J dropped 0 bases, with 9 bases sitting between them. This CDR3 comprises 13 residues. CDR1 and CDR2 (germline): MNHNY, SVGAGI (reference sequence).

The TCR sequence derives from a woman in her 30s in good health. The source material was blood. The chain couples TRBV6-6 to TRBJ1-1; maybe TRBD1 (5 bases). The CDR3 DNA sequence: TGTGCCAGCACAGGACAAATGAACACTGAAGCTTTCTTT. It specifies CASTGQMNTEAFF.